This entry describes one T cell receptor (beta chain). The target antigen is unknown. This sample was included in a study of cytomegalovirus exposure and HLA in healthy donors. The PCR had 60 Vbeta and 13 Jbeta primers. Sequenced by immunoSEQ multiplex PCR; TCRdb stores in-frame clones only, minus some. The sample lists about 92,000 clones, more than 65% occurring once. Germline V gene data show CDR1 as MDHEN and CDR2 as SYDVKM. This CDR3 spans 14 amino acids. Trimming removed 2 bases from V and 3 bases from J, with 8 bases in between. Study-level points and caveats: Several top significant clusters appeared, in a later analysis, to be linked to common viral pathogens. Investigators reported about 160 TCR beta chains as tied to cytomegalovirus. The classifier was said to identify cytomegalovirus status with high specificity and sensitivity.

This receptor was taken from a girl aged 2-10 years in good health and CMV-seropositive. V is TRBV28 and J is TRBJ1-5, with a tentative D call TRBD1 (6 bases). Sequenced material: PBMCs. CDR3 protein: CASSLGQSNQPQHF. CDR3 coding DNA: TGTGCCAGCAGTTTAGGACAGTCCAATCAGCCCCAGCATTTT.